This note documents a single T cell receptor (beta chain) sequence. Its specificity is not known. Pregnancy or lactation, uncontrolled infections and other autoimmune diseases were grounds for excluding patients. CDR3 length equals 16 residues. CDR1 and CDR2 from the germline V gene are ENHRY and SYGVKD. After removal of 7 bases from V and 7 bases from J, the junction contained 12 bases not matched to a gene. The data were taken from a study of Graves' ophthalmopathy and Graves' hyperthyroidism. Study-wide results and caveats: Most expanded thyroid clonotypes above 0.001 frequency also appeared in blood.

RNA served as the template for amplifying TCR beta CDR3 regions. The authors performed first-round RT-PCR with HTBI primers and then a second-round multiplex PCR. TCRdb re-called the multiplex PCR reads through MiXCR, storing one row per CDR3 protein. The table has 660,000 or so distinct CDR3 sequences, 35% to 45% seen once; the top ten hold more than 3%. The material sequenced was peripheral blood. V and J are TRBV10-3 and TRBJ2-1; 11 bases are shared with TRBD2. The clonotype was recovered from an adult man with Graves' ophthalmopathy. CDR3 sequence (DNA): TGTGCCATCAATGGGCGGCTAGCGGGAGGAGGTAATGAGCAGTTCTTC. The encoded protein is CAINGRLAGGGNEQFF.